Presented here are 27 T cell receptor beta chains from one specimen sequenced in a study of identical twins. Using its own MiXCR run on the 5' RACE reads, TCRdb lists one record per CDR3 protein. The sample gives fewer than 900,000 distinct CDR3 sequences, over 15% of which show up once; roughly 14% is in the top ten. This sample also appeared in a second study, on T cells expressing NK-cell markers.

Sequences were obtained from PBMCs. The source of these receptors is a woman aged 18 to 35 in good health.

This clonotype was seen more than once but under ten times. The chain combines TRBV20-1 with TRBJ2-5; 7 nucleotides align to TRBD2. This CDR3 has 14 amino acids. Trimming took 5 bases from V and 4 from J; bases not matched to a gene: 10. The V gene's germline CDR1 is DFQATT and CDR2 SNEGSKA (reference sequence). CDR3 bases: TGCAGTGCTCCGACTAGCCTTTCAGTAGAGACCCAGTACTTC. This codes for CSAPTSLSVETQYF.

This clonotype has more than one count but fewer than ten. This rearrangement joins TRBV6-1 to TRBJ2-7, with TRBD1 as a possible D gene (6 bases). The CDR3 consists of 13 residues. The V and J ends lost 2 bases and 6 bases respectively, with 11 bases between them. Germline CDR1 MNHNS, CDR2 SASEGT. CDR3 region: CASSERLGGEQYF. CDR3 nucleotides: TGTGCCAGCAGTGAAAGATTAGGGGGCGAGCAGTACTTC.

J is TRBJ2-3 and V is TRBV27; no clear D. The ends were cut back, 3 bases at V and 2 bases at J, with 6 bases in the middle. The CDR3 has 13 amino acids. Germline V CDR1 and CDR2: MNHEY, SMNVEV (reference sequence). CDR3 DNA: TGTGCCAGCAGTTTGGCATTCACAGATACGCAGTATTTT. Encoded protein: CASSLAFTDTQYF.

The chain combines TRBV20-1 with TRBJ2-1; TRBD2 agrees at 8 bases. Germline V gene data show CDR1 as DFQATT and CDR2 as SNEGSKA (reference sequence). The ends lost 0 bases at V and 4 bases at J; junction bases unmatched: 8. The CDR3 loop spans 16 amino acids. As DNA, the CDR3 is TGCAGTGCTAGAGATGCGGATAGCGGGGTATACAATGAGCAGTTCTTC. Amino acid sequence: CSARDADSGVYNEQFF.

This clonotype was counted between two and nine times. Its ends do not fully match the called genes, so a read error is possible. The V and J genes are TRBV5-6 and TRBJ2-7; no clear D gene. CDR3 length: 16 amino acids. In germline, CDR1 is SGHDT, CDR2 YYEEEE. CDR3 sequence (DNA): TGTGCCAGCAGCCTGATCGGAACGACAAAGCTTGACGAACAGTACTTC. Amino acids: CASSLIGTTKLDEQYF.

This sequence joins TRBV9 and TRBJ2-7; tentatively, D is TRBD1 (5 bases). The CDR3 is 13 amino acids. The germline V and J ends were trimmed by 0 bases and 1 base, with 5 bases remaining between them. Per the germline V gene, CDR1 is SGDLS and CDR2 is YYNGEE. The CDR3 nucleotides are TGTGCCAGCAGCGTAGGACAGTCCTACGAGCAGTACTTC. It codes for CASSVGQSYEQYF.

The chain has TRBV20-1 and TRBJ2-1; 7 nucleotides line up with TRBD2. CDR1 and CDR2 from the germline V gene are DFQATT and SNEGSKA (reference sequence). Germline trimming cut 5 bases from V and 10 bases from J; bases unmatched to any gene: 14. The CDR3 consists of 14 residues. CDR3 sequence (DNA): TGCAGTGCTTACCCGCCGGGAGGAGGGGAAGAGCAGTTCTTC. As protein: CSAYPPGGGEEQFF.

The sample holds a few counts of this clonotype. J is TRBJ2-1 and V is TRBV7-8; TRBD2 matches 10 bases. The V gene's germline CDR1 is SGHVS and CDR2 FQNEAQ. Trimming cost V 7 bases and J 9 bases; bases outside gene matches: 9. The CDR3 has 14 residues. CDR3 nucleotide sequence: TGTGCCAGCAACCAAGCGGGAGGGTCTGGTGAGCAGTTCTTC. It specifies CASNQAGGSGEQFF.

The gene calls are TRBV12-3 or TRBV12-4 and TRBJ2-6, with D hard to call. Trimming took 2 bases from V and 1 from J, leaving 12 bases between them. The CDR3 length is 17 residues. CDR3 residues: CASSLIPGRSGANVLTF. As DNA, the CDR3 is TGTGCCAGCAGTTTAATCCCCGGCAGGTCTGGGGCCAACGTCCTGACTTTC.

This clonotype was found a few times. V usage is TRBV2 and J usage is TRBJ2-1; tentatively, D is TRBD2 (5 bases). The ends were cut back, 7 bases at V and 2 bases at J, with 12 bases in the middle. Germline V gene lookup returns CDR1 SNHLY and CDR2 FYNNEI. The CDR3 runs to 14 residues. The CDR3 nucleotides are TGTGCCAGCATCAGAGGAGGAACCTACAATGAGCAGTTCTTC. It codes for CASIRGGTYNEQFF.

In this sample, this clonotype turned up a few times. The chain has TRBV7-2 and TRBJ2-3; D is unresolved. CDR3 length equals 13 residues. The germline V and J ends were trimmed by 4 bases and 1 base, with 6 bases remaining between them. The germline V gene has CDR1 SGHTA and CDR2 FQGNSA. CDR3 loop: CASSSLRTDTQYF. The CDR3 nucleotides are TGTGCCAGCAGCTCCCTCCGCACAGATACGCAGTATTTT.

This clonotype was seen only once. CDR3 bases: TGCAGTGCTTTGGATAGCGGGACCTACAATGAGCAGTTCTTC. The encoded protein is CSALDSGTYNEQFF. V gene TRBV20-1 combines with J gene TRBJ2-1, with 8 positions matching TRBD2. Germline V CDR1 and CDR2: DFQATT, SNEGSKA (reference sequence). V gave up 5 bases and J gave up 2 bases; unmatched junction bases: 5. CDR3 size: 14 residues.

The chain joins TRBV13 to TRBJ2-7; no definite D call. V lost 0 bases and J lost 6, with 24 bases in between. CDR1 is PRHDT, CDR2 FYEKMQ, per germline (reference sequence). The CDR3 is 18 amino acids. The CDR3 region has the DNA TGTGCCAGCAGCTTAGGGAGTGCATTTCAGGTTATTACATCCGAGCAGTACTTC. Translation: CASSLGSAFQVITSEQYF.

The V gene is TRBV20-1, the J gene TRBJ2-1, with 7 positions matching TRBD2. CDR3 size: 13 residues. V gave up 4 bases and J gave up 7 bases; unmatched junction bases: 7. Germline CDR1 reads DFQATT; CDR2 reads SNEGSKA (reference sequence). As DNA, the CDR3 is TGCAGTGCTACTCAGACTAGCTGGAATGAGCAGTTCTTC. This gives the protein CSATQTSWNEQFF.

This clonotype was detected a few times. The gene calls are TRBV20-1 and TRBJ2-5; perhaps TRBD2 as D (6 bases). The CDR3 spans 12 residues. V lost 6 bases and J lost 5, with 13 bases in between. Germline V gives CDR1 DFQATT, CDR2 SNEGSKA (reference sequence). CDR3 sequence reads: CSARLGAETQYF. CDR3 nucleotide sequence: TGCAGTGCCCGACTAGGGGCCGAGACCCAGTACTTC.

V and J are TRBV12-3 or TRBV12-4 and TRBJ2-5; TRBD1 matches 9 bases. The CDR3 contains 16 residues. V shed 5 bases, J shed 5 bases, and the junction held 12 bases outside the gene matches. For the CDR3, the DNA is TGTGCCAGCAGTCAGGGACAGGGAAGGAACGGGGAGACCCAGTACTTC. It codes for CASSQGQGRNGETQYF.

This clonotype occurred a few times. This chain connects TRBV5-1 to TRBJ2-6; either TRBD1 or TRBD2 may fit D (5 bases each). The CDR3 covers 16 residues. Deletions cut 3 bases from V and 1 base from J, with 11 bases between. Germline V CDR1 and CDR2: SGHRS, YFSETQ. CDR3 sequence: CASSYGAASGANVLTF. The CDR3 DNA reads as TGCGCCAGCAGCTACGGGGCGGCGTCTGGGGCCAACGTCCTGACTTTC.

This clonotype was detected ten times or more. The rearrangement joins TRBV7-2 to TRBJ2-7; 9 bases match TRBD2. The CDR3 consists of 14 residues. Germline CDR1 is SGHTA and CDR2 is FQGNSA. V trimming: 5 bases; J trimming: 2 bases; junction bases outside the gene matches: 4. The DNA of the CDR3 is TGTGCCAGCAGCGCAGTAGCGGGAGCCTACGAGCAGTACTTC. Encoded protein: CASSAVAGAYEQYF.

The chain combines TRBV12-3 or TRBV12-4 with TRBJ2-5; 13 positions match TRBD2. The length of the CDR3 is 16 residues. The junction had 8 bases not matched to a gene; V was cut back by 5 bases and J by 5 bases. In DNA, the CDR3 is TGTGCCAGCAGTCGCGGACTAGCGGGAGCCGGTGAGACCCAGTACTTC. Residues: CASSRGLAGAGETQYF.

The table lists this clonotype with a few counts. The chain recombines TRBV7-9 with TRBJ2-1; maybe TRBD2 (6 bases). The CDR3 spans 14 residues. Trimming pared 8 bases from V and 9 bases from J, leaving 20 bases between. CDR1 is SEHNR and CDR2 is FQNEAQ in the germline V gene (reference sequence). The CDR3 is CASSPSGTLGEQFF. The CDR3 nucleotides are TGTGCCAGCTCCCCTAGTGGGACTCTTGGTGAGCAGTTCTTC. The variable domain in full, completed from reference TRBV7-9 and TRBJ2-1, reads DTGVSQNPRHKITKRGQNVTFRCDPISEHNRLYWYRQTLGQGPEFLTYFQNEAQLEKSRLLSDRFSAERPKGSFSTLEIQRTEQGDSAMYLCASSPSGTLGEQFFGPGTRLTVL.

In its sample, this clonotype was seen a few times. The V and J genes are TRBV3-1 and TRBJ2-5; 10 bases are shared with TRBD1. J was trimmed by 5 bases and V by 4 bases; bases with no gene match: 7. Germline V lookup: CDR1 LGHDT, CDR2 YNNKEL (reference sequence). The CDR3 loop spans 15 amino acids. The CDR3 nucleotides are TGTGCCAGCAGCCGGGGACAGGGGCGCATCGAGACCCAGTACTTC. Amino acids: CASSRGQGRIETQYF.

The CDR3 region is CASSQDPDTEAFF. CDR3 bases: TGTGCCAGCAGCCAAGATCCCGACACTGAAGCTTTCTTT. The J gene is TRBJ1-1, the V gene TRBV4-2; D not resolved. The CDR3 sequence is 13 residues long. Trimming pared 0 bases from V and 3 bases from J, leaving 5 bases between. CDR1 is LGHNA and CDR2 is YNFKEQ in the germline V gene.

The chain recombines TRBV20-1 with TRBJ2-3; TRBD1 matches at 8 bases. Trimming removed 6 bases from V and 6 bases from J; junction bases left unmatched: 11. Germline V gives CDR1 DFQATT, CDR2 SNEGSKA (reference sequence). CDR3 length: 14 residues. CDR3 nucleotides: TGCAGTGCCGGGAGCAGGGGGCCCGCGGATACGCAGTATTTT. Protein: CSAGSRGPADTQYF.

V is TRBV27 and J is TRBJ2-7; weak D call: TRBD1 (6 bases). The germline V gene encodes CDR1 MNHEY and CDR2 SMNVEV (reference sequence). Deletions cut 5 bases from V and 3 bases from J, with 20 bases between. The CDR3 is made up of 16 amino acids. The CDR3 spells CASSPDLDRFVYEQYF. For the CDR3, the DNA is TGTGCCAGCAGTCCCGACCTCGACAGGTTTGTCTACGAGCAGTACTTC.

The CDR3 loop reads CASSPDRGQGIQYF. The CDR3 DNA is TGTGCCAGCTCACCAGACAGGGGGCAAGGCATTCAGTACTTC. This chain connects TRBV18 to TRBJ2-4, with TRBD1 identical over 10 bases. The germline gives CDR1 KGHSH, CDR2 LQKENI. The CDR3 runs 14 residues. After removal of 2 bases from V and 9 bases from J, the junction contained 4 bases not matched to a gene.

The rearrangement links TRBV7-2 to TRBJ2-5; possible D gene TRBD2, 5 bases. Germline V gene data show CDR1 as SGHTA and CDR2 as FQGNSA. Between the trimmed V and J ends, which lost 5 bases and 0 bases, there was a span of 13 bases. This CDR3 spans 15 amino acids. CDR3 protein: CASSRLGRNQETQYF. The CDR3 DNA follows: TGTGCCAGCAGCCGTTTAGGGAGAAACCAAGAGACCCAGTACTTC.

V gene TRBV6-5 combines with J gene TRBJ1-5; D remains unclear. Trimming stripped 2 bases from V and 4 bases from J, with 6 bases between. The CDR3 loop spans 13 amino acids. Germline V gene lookup returns CDR1 MNHEY and CDR2 SVGAGI. CDR3 region: CASSYGRNQPQHF. The CDR3, as DNA: TGTGCCAGCAGTTACGGCAGGAATCAGCCCCAGCATTTT.